The 30 T cell receptor beta chains reported below all come from one sample, sequenced in a study of cytomegalovirus exposure and HLA in healthy donors. In the PCR, 60 Vbeta and 13 Jbeta primers were used. The method was immunoSEQ multiplex PCR; TCRdb's version includes in-frame clones alone and lacks a portion of them. The table has 84,000 or so clones, approximately 80% seen once. The sample taken for sequencing was PBMCs. These receptors all stem from a human donor in good health.

For the CDR3, the DNA is TGTGCCAGCAGTTTACCTCGACAGGGACAAACCGGGGAGCTGTTTTTT. This sequence encodes CASSLPRQGQTGELFF. The gene calls are TRBV27 and TRBJ2-2, with 7 bases identical to TRBD1. The ends lost 2 bases at V and 5 bases at J; junction bases unmatched: 8. CDR3 length equals 16 residues. Germline-derived CDR1 and CDR2 are MNHEY and SMNVEV (reference sequence).

The gene calls are TRBV7-6 and TRBJ2-5; possible D gene TRBD2, 6 bases. CDR3 length equals 16 residues. Germline lookup yields CDR1 SGHVS and CDR2 FNYEAQ. Trimming pared 5 bases from V and 5 bases from J, leaving 21 bases between. The CDR3 nucleotides read TGTGCCAGCAGCAAGGGCGAGGAGGGGACGGGGGAGACCCAGTACTTC. Amino acid sequence: CASSKGEEGTGETQYF.

This clone was observed once. The chain carries TRBV7-7 and TRBJ2-3; 8 nucleotides align to TRBD2. Per the germline V gene, CDR1 is SSHAT and CDR2 is FNYEAQ (reference sequence). The CDR3 is 16 amino acids. V shed 5 bases and J 2 bases; nucleotides not matched to a gene: 9. Here the CDR3 DNA reads TGTGCCAGCAGCCCCTATCGGGAGGGGGACACAGATACGCAGTATTTT. It codes for CASSPYREGDTDTQYF.

The rearrangement uses TRBV19 and TRBJ2-3; D unresolved. CDR3 length equals 11 residues. Trimming pared 3 bases from V and 5 bases from J, leaving 3 bases between. Germline-derived CDR1 and CDR2 are LNHDA and SQIVND (reference sequence). The CDR3 is CASSIRDTQYF. CDR3 nucleotide sequence: TGTGCCAGTAGTATCCGAGATACGCAGTATTTT.

The J gene is TRBJ2-1, the V gene TRBV7-2; TRBD2 agrees at 16 bases. The CDR3 length is 17 residues. CDR1 and CDR2 from the germline V gene are SGHTA and FQGNSA. After removal of 5 bases from V and 7 bases from J, the junction contained 8 bases not matched to a gene. CDR3 coding DNA: TGTGCCAGCAGCGGAGGGACTAGCGGGGGGGCCAGAAATGAGCAGTTCTTC. It translates to CASSGGTSGGARNEQFF.

This chain joins TRBV14 and TRBJ2-7; no definite D call. This CDR3 has 13 amino acids. Per germline, CDR1 SGHDN and CDR2 FVKESK. V lost 5 bases to trimming and J lost 0 bases, with 8 bases between them. The CDR3 sequence is CASSGLASYEQYF. CDR3 DNA sequence: TGTGCCAGCAGCGGCCTTGCCTCCTACGAGCAGTACTTC.

The CDR3 DNA follows: TGTGCCAGCAGCCAGGGCCGGCTAGCGGGGGTGAGGGAGCAGTACTTC. It encodes CASSQGRLAGVREQYF. This chain connects TRBV7-2 to TRBJ2-7, with 10 positions matching TRBD2. This CDR3 has 16 residues. Trimming took 5 bases from V and 7 from J; bases not matched to a gene: 14. Germline CDR1 SGHTA, CDR2 FQGNSA.

This rearrangement joins TRBV4-1 to TRBJ2-1; no clear D gene. V lost 4 bases, J lost 8 bases, and 18 bases lay in between. CDR1 and CDR2 (germline): MGHRA, YSYEKL. The CDR3 is made up of 15 amino acids. For the CDR3, the DNA is TGCGCCAGCAGCCCGACGGTCCTAGGCCTAGATGAGCAGTTCTTC. It translates to CASSPTVLGLDEQFF.

This rearrangement joins TRBV5-1 to TRBJ2-7; 7 positions agree with TRBD1. Germline trimming cut 0 bases from V and 4 bases from J; bases unmatched to any gene: 4. The CDR3 has 14 residues. Looked up from germline, CDR1 is SGHRS and CDR2 is YFSETQ. The CDR3, as DNA: TGCGCCAGCAGCTTGGGGGGACAGTTATACGAGCAGTACTTC. Amino acids: CASSLGGQLYEQYF.

This clone has a handful of counts. The J gene is TRBJ2-7, the V gene TRBV5-1, with TRBD2 as a possible D gene (6 bases). The V end was cut by 2 bases, the J end by 4 bases, with 13 bases between. The CDR3 is made up of 14 amino acids. Germline loops: CDR1 SGHRS, CDR2 YFSETQ. CDR3 loop: CASSFISGLYEQYF. The CDR3 DNA reads as TGCGCCAGCAGCTTCATTTCGGGACTGTACGAGCAGTACTTC.

This clone was observed a few times. This rearrangement joins TRBV29-1 to TRBJ2-2, with no clear D. V lost 4 bases and J 7 bases, leaving 16 bases between the germline ends. CDR3 length: 14 residues. The germline V gene has CDR1 SQVTM and CDR2 ANQGSEA. This chain's CDR3 is CSVVRNGYGGELFF. Written as DNA, the CDR3 is TGCAGCGTTGTGAGGAATGGATACGGCGGGGAGCTGTTTTTT.

This clone is a singleton in its sample. This rearrangement joins TRBV7-8 to TRBJ1-3, with a tentative D call TRBD1 (5 bases). Germline V gene sequence: CDR1 SGHVS, CDR2 FQNEAQ. V gave up 1 base and J gave up 3 bases, with 13 bases separating them. This CDR3 is 16 amino acids long. CDR3 amino acids: CASSLGLRGSGNTIYF. The CDR3 coding sequence is TGTGCCAGCAGCTTAGGATTACGGGGGAGTGGAAACACCATATATTTT.

This clone was seen only once. V usage is TRBV4-2 and J usage is TRBJ1-5; D unresolved. Trimming took off 0 bases at V and 4 bases at J, with 13 bases between the two ends. CDR1 LGHNA and CDR2 YNFKEQ come from the germline V gene. The CDR3 runs 16 residues. In nucleotides, the CDR3 is TGTGCCAGCAGCCAAGATATAGGAGGGAGGAATCAGCCCCAGCATTTT. Amino acid sequence: CASSQDIGGRNQPQHF.

This sequence joins TRBV2 and TRBJ1-5; D possibly corresponds to TRBD1 (6 bases). Between the trimmed V and J ends, which lost 3 bases and 2 bases, there was a span of 8 bases. This CDR3 has 14 amino acids. Looked up from germline, CDR1 is SNHLY and CDR2 is FYNNEI. CDR3 coding DNA: TGTGCCAGCAGTGATAGGACAGGCAATCAGCCCCAGCATTTT. It encodes CASSDRTGNQPQHF.

The gene calls are TRBV28 and TRBJ2-7; D uncertain. V dropped 6 bases and J dropped 3 bases, with 9 bases sitting between them. CDR1 and CDR2 (germline): MDHEN, SYDVKM. The CDR3 is 12 residues long. The CDR3 nucleotides are TGTGCCAGCAGCCCCCAAATCTACGAGCAGTACTTC. Its translation: CASSPQIYEQYF. The full variable domain, its missing parts supplied by reference TRBV28 and TRBJ2-7, is DVKVTQSSRYLVKRTGEKVFLECVQDMDHENMFWYRQDPGLGLRLIYFSYDVKMKEKGDIPEGYSVSREKKERFSLILESASTNQTSMYLCASSPQIYEQYFGPGTRLTVT.

The J gene is TRBJ2-5, the V gene TRBV4-1; D gene uncertain. The J call may not be correct, given that the DNA end is closer to TRBJ2-7. The CDR3 has 17 amino acids. The V gene's germline CDR1 is MGHRA and CDR2 YSYEKL. CDR3 residues: CASSTHGASSYSYEQYF. In DNA form, the CDR3 reads TGCGCCAGCAGCACCCATGGAGCCAGCAGTTACTCCTACGAGCAGTACTTC.

As regards this clone: Different DNA sequences within this sample yield the same CDR3. The CDR3: CASSAGTDTQYF. The CDR3 DNA is TGTGCCAGCAGCGCGGGCACAGATACGCAGTATTTT. The chain recombines TRBV25-1 with TRBJ2-3; D gene ambiguous. Germline assignment: CDR1 MGHDK and CDR2 SYGVNS. V was shortened by 6 bases and J by 1 base, with 5 bases between the two germline ends. The CDR3 consists of 12 residues. Using reference TRBV25-1 and TRBJ2-3 for the parts outside the CDR3, the full variable domain is EADIYQTPRYLVIGTGKKITLECSQTMGHDKMYWYQQDPGMELHLIHYSYGVNSTEKGDLSSESTVSRIRTEHFPLTLESARPSHTSQYLCASSAGTDTQYFGPGTRLTVL.

The chain links TRBV20-1 to TRBJ1-1; no firm D call. The CDR3 has 11 residues. Trimming pared 6 bases from V and 0 bases from J, leaving 5 bases between. From germline, CDR1 is DFQATT and CDR2 SNEGSKA (reference sequence). Written as DNA, the CDR3 is TGCAGTGCCCTCCTGAACACTGAAGCTTTCTTT. Amino acids: CSALLNTEAFF.

This chain links TRBV27 with TRBJ2-1; 11 bases line up with TRBD2. Per germline, CDR1 MNHEY and CDR2 SMNVEV (reference sequence). This CDR3 region has 15 residues. Trimming cost V 3 bases and J 7 bases; bases outside gene matches: 5. The CDR3 here is CASSFLAGGGNEQFF. The CDR3 DNA is TGTGCCAGCAGTTTTCTAGCGGGGGGCGGGAATGAGCAGTTCTTC.

The chain carries TRBV28 and TRBJ1-2; tentative D call: TRBD1 (6 bases). Trimming pared 6 bases from V and 4 bases from J, leaving 12 bases between. This CDR3 comprises 13 residues. Germline V gene data show CDR1 as MDHEN and CDR2 as SYDVKM. The DNA for the CDR3 is TGTGCCAGCAGACTAACAGGGAGCTATGGCTACACCTTC. Its protein is CASRLTGSYGYTF.

Only a few counts were recorded for this clone. V usage is TRBV7-2 and J usage is TRBJ2-3; 8 bases map to TRBD2. Per the germline V gene, CDR1 is SGHTA and CDR2 is FQGNSA. With 1 base clipped from V and 4 bases from J, the junction kept 4 bases outside the gene matches. The CDR3 loop spans 15 amino acids. CDR3 region: CASSLDAGGADTQYF. Written as DNA, the CDR3 is TGTGCCAGCAGCTTAGATGCCGGGGGGGCAGATACGCAGTATTTT. Full variable domain (missing parts from reference TRBV7-2 and TRBJ2-3): GAGVSQSPSNKVTEKGKDVELRCDPISGHTALYWYRQSLGQGLEFLIYFQGNSAPDKSGLPSDRFSAERTGGSVSTLTIQRTQQEDSAVYLCASSLDAGGADTQYFGPGTRLTVL.

The gene calls are TRBV18 and TRBJ2-3; perhaps TRBD1 as D (5 bases). This CDR3 spans 13 amino acids. Trimming shortened V by 3 bases and J by 6 bases, and 10 bases separated the two germline ends. Germline V gene lookup returns CDR1 KGHSH and CDR2 LQKENI. CDR3 in DNA: TGTGCCAGCTCACCGGGGCTTAGCGATACGCAGTATTTT. It specifies CASSPGLSDTQYF. Full variable domain (missing parts from reference TRBV18 and TRBJ2-3): NAGVMQNPRHLVRRRGQEARLRCSPMKGHSHVYWYRQLPEEGLKFMVYLQKENIIDESGMPKERFSAEFPKEGPSILRIQQVVRGDSAAYFCASSPGLSDTQYFGPGTRLTVL.

The chain combines TRBV6-6 with TRBJ2-5; maybe TRBD2 (5 bases). The CDR3 length is 13 residues. Germline CDR1 MNHNY, CDR2 SVGAGI (reference sequence). V was shortened by 8 bases and J by 6 bases, with 16 bases between the two germline ends. DNA for the CDR3: TGTGCCAGCCTCCCGGAGGTGATGAAGACCCAGTACTTC. Translating gives CASLPEVMKTQYF.

The chain is built from TRBV6-6 and TRBJ1-4; 7 bases line up with TRBD1. J lost 10 bases, V lost 0 bases, and 8 bases had no gene match. Germline V CDR1 and CDR2: MNHNY, SVGAGI (reference sequence). CDR3 length equals 15 residues. The CDR3 sequence: CASSYSSSHRGKLFF. DNA of the CDR3: TGTGCCAGCAGTTACTCTTCTTCCCACAGGGGAAAACTGTTTTTT.

The chain employs TRBV10-2 and TRBJ2-7, with TRBD1 matching over 10 bases. Germline trimming cut 9 bases from V and 2 bases from J; bases unmatched to any gene: 7. This CDR3 contains 14 residues. The germline V gene encodes CDR1 WSHSY and CDR2 SAAADI. CDR3 region: CASLPGQGTYEQYF. The CDR3 DNA is TGCGCCAGTCTACCGGGACAGGGGACCTACGAGCAGTACTTC.

V usage is TRBV6-5 and J usage is TRBJ1-4, with D perhaps matching TRBD1 (5 bases). This CDR3 region has 15 residues. With 5 bases removed from V and 8 bases from J, the gap between germline ends came to 18 bases. In germline, CDR1 is MNHEY, CDR2 SVGAGI. The CDR3 coding sequence is TGTGCCAGCAGTGGTTCAGTCAGATCAGGGGAAAAACTGTTTTTT. It codes for CASSGSVRSGEKLFF.

V and J are TRBV7-2 and TRBJ2-3; D gene unclear. This CDR3 contains 14 residues. Germline loops: CDR1 SGHTA, CDR2 FQGNSA. V shed 4 bases and J shed 3 bases, with 11 bases lying between them. The CDR3 DNA is TGTGCCAGCAGCTATGTAGTAGTAACAGATACGCAGTATTTT. It yields the protein CASSYVVVTDTQYF.

The chain couples TRBV4-3 to TRBJ1-1; 7 positions agree with TRBD1. CDR1 and CDR2 from the germline V gene are LGHNA and YSLEER. V lost 4 bases and J lost 3; bases outside the gene matches: 5. This CDR3 is 14 amino acids long. CDR3 in amino acids: CASSRGTAYTEAFF. The DNA of the CDR3 is TGCGCCAGCAGCCGGGGGACAGCTTACACTGAAGCTTTCTTT.

The gene calls are TRBV5-5 and TRBJ1-2, with TRBD1 identical over 7 bases. Germline assignment: CDR1 SGHKS and CDR2 YYEKEE (reference sequence). The CDR3 is 15 amino acids. Trimming removed 4 bases from V and 3 bases from J; junction bases left unmatched: 9. The CDR3: CASSLLDQGDYGYTF. DNA for the CDR3: TGTGCCAGCAGCCTGTTAGATCAGGGGGACTATGGCTACACCTTC. The variable domain in full, with the rest retrieved from reference TRBV5-5 and TRBJ1-2, is DAGVTQSPTHLIKTRGQQVTLRCSPISGHKSVSWYQQVLGQGPQFIFQYYEKEERGRGNFPDRFSARQFPNYSSELNVNALLLGDSALYLCASSLLDQGDYGYTFGSGTRLTVV.

The chain joins TRBV7-2 to TRBJ2-1, with 14 bases lining up with TRBD2. J was trimmed by 10 bases and V by 4 bases; bases with no gene match: 6. The CDR3 covers 15 residues. In germline, CDR1 is SGHTA, CDR2 FQGNSA. CDR3: CASSSGLAGDGEQFF. The CDR3, as DNA: TGTGCCAGCAGCTCGGGACTAGCGGGGGATGGGGAGCAGTTCTTC.